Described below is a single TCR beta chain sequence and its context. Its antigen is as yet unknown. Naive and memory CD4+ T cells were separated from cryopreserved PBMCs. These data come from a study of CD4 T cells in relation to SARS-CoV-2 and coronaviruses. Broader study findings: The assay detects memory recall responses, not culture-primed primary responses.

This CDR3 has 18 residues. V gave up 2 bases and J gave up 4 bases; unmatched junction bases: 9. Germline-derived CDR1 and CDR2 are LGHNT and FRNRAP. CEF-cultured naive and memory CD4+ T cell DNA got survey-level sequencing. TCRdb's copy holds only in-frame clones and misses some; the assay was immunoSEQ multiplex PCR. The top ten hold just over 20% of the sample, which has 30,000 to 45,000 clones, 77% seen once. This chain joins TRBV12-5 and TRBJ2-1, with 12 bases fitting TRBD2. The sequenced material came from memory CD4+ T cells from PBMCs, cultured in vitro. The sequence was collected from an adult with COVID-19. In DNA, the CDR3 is TGTGCTAGTGGTTTGACTTACCCCGGACTAGCGGGGTACAATGAGCAGTTCTTC. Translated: CASGLTYPGLAGYNEQFF.